These T cell receptor beta chains were read from a single sample in a study of shared clonotypes between healthy human individuals. Sequencing was performed with immunoSEQ multiplex PCR; in TCRdb, only in-frame clones are kept and a portion is missing. This sample has approximately 2,000,000 clones, with just under 95% found just once. Sequencing input: naive CD4+ T cells from PBMCs. The receptors originated from a man aged 18-30 years in good health. Some clones in this sample may be carry-over from other donors' samples. The CDR3 runs from the conserved cysteine through the conserved F or W. Each record gives: D gene, J gene, V gene, clone size, CDR3 DNA, CDR3 protein. A D gene is named only where the DNA matches it firmly. Rows give clone size only sometimes, using once, few, many, or a class for an expanded clone.

>-|TRBJ2-5|TRBV7-3|-
TGTGCCAGCAGCCTCCCCGCGGGTATCGAGACCCAGTACTTC
CASSLPAGIETQYF
>TRBD1|TRBJ2-3|TRBV4-3|-
TGCGCCAGCAGCCAGGGAAAGGACAGGCGCACAGATACGCAGTATTTT
CASSQGKDRRTDTQYF
>-|TRBJ1-4|TRBV11-1|-
TGTGCCAGCAGCAGAGAACAGGGAACTAATGAAAAACTGTTTTTT
CASSREQGTNEKLFF
>-|TRBJ2-1|TRBV7-8|-
TGTGCCAGCAGCTTTTGGGCAGGGGGGTCCTACAATGAGCAGTTCTTC
CASSFWAGGSYNEQFF
>-|TRBJ1-1|TRBV7-9|-
TGTGCCAGCAGCTCCGCCGCCGGACAGCTGAACACTGAAGCTTTCTTT
CASSSAAGQLNTEAFF
>TRBD2|TRBJ2-1|TRBV10-3|-
TGTGCCACGACCGATCCCCCTAGCGGAAAAACAAACAATGAGCAGTTCTTC
CATTDPPSGKTNNEQFF
>-|TRBJ1-1|TRBV10-3|few
TGTGCCATCAAACGGGACTTAAACACTGAAGCTTTCTTT
CAIKRDLNTEAFF
>TRBD1|TRBJ1-2|TRBV6-6|-
TGTGCCAGCAGTCGCCGGACAGGGGGCAAAGATGGCTACACCTTC
CASSRRTGGKDGYTF
>TRBD1|TRBJ1-2|TRBV2|few
TGTGCCAGCCGGGACAGTCCAGCTAACTATGGCTACACCTTC
CASRDSPANYGYTF
>-|TRBJ1-4|TRBV5-4|-
TGTGCCAGCAGCTTACAGGGTCAGGTTGAAAAACTGTTTTTT
CASSLQGQVEKLFF
>TRBD2|TRBJ2-1|TRBV7-3|-
TGTGCCAGCAGCCCCCACGGGAGGGCCCTGGATGAGCAGTTCTTC
CASSPHGRALDEQFF
>-|TRBJ1-2|TRBV6-5|-
TGTGCCAGCAGTCCACGGGTGGCGAAGGGCTACACCTTC
CASSPRVAKGYTF
>TRBD1|TRBJ1-5|TRBV28|-
TGTGCCAGCAGCTTAGCCGGGACAGGGGAACATCAGCCCCAGCATTTT
CASSLAGTGEHQPQHF
>TRBD1|TRBJ1-2|TRBV2|-
TGTGCCAGCAGTCCGAACAGGGGGCCGAACTATGGCTACACCTTC
CASSPNRGPNYGYTF
>-|TRBJ2-7|TRBV5-6|-
TGTGCCAGCAGCTTGATGTATTTTGGTGCAGGGGCCTACGAGCAGTACTTC
CASSLMYFGAGAYEQYF
>-|TRBJ1-6|TRBV28|-
TGTGCCAGCAGTCTTTCGAATTCACCCCTCCACTTT
CASSLSNSPLHF
>-|TRBJ2-2|TRBV7-8|-
TGTGCCAGCAGCACCGGAGGTTCAGGGAACACCGGGGAGCTGTTTTTT
CASSTGGSGNTGELFF
>TRBD2|TRBJ2-1|TRBV18|-
TGTGCCAGCTCACCGCCGGGACTAGCTAGGCAGTTCTTC
CASSPPGLARQFF
>-|TRBJ2-1|TRBV12-5|-
TGTGCTAGTGGTTTGGTACGGGAATTCTCGTACAATGAGCAGTTCTTC
CASGLVREFSYNEQFF
>-|TRBJ1-5|TRBV7-2|-
TGTGCCAGCAGCTTAGAGCCTCCCGGGAATCAGCCCCAGCATTTT
CASSLEPPGNQPQHF
>-|TRBJ2-7|TRBV7-2|once
TGTGCCAGCAGCTTGGATGGAGAGATCTCCTACGAGCAGTACTTC
CASSLDGEISYEQYF
>-|TRBJ2-3|TRBV28|-
TGTGCCAGCAGTTTATCTCGAAATACGCAGTATTTT
CASSLSRNTQYF
>-|TRBJ1-5|TRBV28|few
TGTGCCAGCAACCTACACGGGGGCAAGGATCAGCCCCAGCATTTT
CASNLHGGKDQPQHF
>-|TRBJ2-1|TRBV7-2|-
TGTGCCAGCAGCTTCAGCTGGGGGGCGCAAAATGAGCAGTTCTTC
CASSFSWGAQNEQFF
>TRBD1|TRBJ2-3|TRBV2|-
TGTGCCAGCAGCCGGGACAGGGGAGCAGATACGCAGTATTTT
CASSRDRGADTQYF
>-|TRBJ1-5|TRBV18|-
TGTGCCAGCTCCCCACGTGGTCTGGGGGGTCAGCCCCAGCATTTT
CASSPRGLGGQPQHF
>-|TRBJ2-7|TRBV5-8|-
TGTGCCAGCAGCTTGGAGGGAGGCGGATACGAGCAGTACTTC
CASSLEGGGYEQYF
>TRBD2|TRBJ2-1|TRBV25-1|-
TGTGCCAGCAGTGAATGGGCAGCGGGAGTGGGGAATGAGCAGTTCTTC
CASSEWAAGVGNEQFF
>-|TRBJ2-1|TRBV6-5|-
TGTGCCAGCAGTGCCGTAGGGAGGCACCAGTTCTTC
CASSAVGRHQFF
>-|TRBJ2-7|TRBV4-1|once
TGCGCCAGCAGCCTCGGACCCCGCCAGACCTACGAGCAGTACTTC
CASSLGPRQTYEQYF
>TRBD2|TRBJ2-3|TRBV5-1|once
TGCGCCAGCAGCCGGGAAGGGACTAGGCCTAAAATGCAGTATTTT
CASSREGTRPKMQYF
>TRBD1|TRBJ2-7|TRBV6-5|-
TGTGCCAGCAGTTACTCTGGGACAGGGAGCGACTTC
CASSYSGTGSDF
>TRBD2|TRBJ2-1|TRBV11-2|-
TGTGCCAGCAGCTTACTCTTAGCGGGAAACTACAATGAGCAGTTCTTC
CASSLLLAGNYNEQFF
>TRBD1|TRBJ1-5|TRBV5-5|-
TGTGCCAGCAGCTTAACACCCGGGACAGGGAAGAGGCAGCCCCAGCATTTT
CASSLTPGTGKRQPQHF
>-|TRBJ2-7|TRBV27|-
TGTGCCAGCAGACTGAGGGAAATCTCCTACGAGCAGTACTTC
CASRLREISYEQYF
>-|TRBJ1-1|TRBV5-1|-
TGCGCCAGCAGTTACGGGTTGGGCACTGAAGCTTTCTTT
CASSYGLGTEAFF
>-|TRBJ2-1|TRBV28|-
TGTGCCAGCAGCCCTGTGGGGCGGGAGCAGTTCTTC
CASSPVGREQFF
>-|TRBJ1-1|TRBV14|-
TGTGCCAGCAGCCGGTCCAGGCACACTGAAGCTTTCTTT
CASSRSRHTEAFF